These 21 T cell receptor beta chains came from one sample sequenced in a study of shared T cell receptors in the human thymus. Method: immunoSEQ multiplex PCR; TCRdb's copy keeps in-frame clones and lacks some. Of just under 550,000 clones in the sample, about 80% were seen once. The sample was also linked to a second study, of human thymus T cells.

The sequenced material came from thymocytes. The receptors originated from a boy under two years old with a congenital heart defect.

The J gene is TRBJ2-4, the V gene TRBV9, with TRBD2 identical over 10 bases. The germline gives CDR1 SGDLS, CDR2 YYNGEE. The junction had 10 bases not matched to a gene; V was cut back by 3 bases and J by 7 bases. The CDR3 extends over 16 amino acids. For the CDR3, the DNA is TGTGCCAGCAGCGCTACACTTAGCGGGAGGCCTAACATTCAGTACTTC. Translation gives CASSATLSGRPNIQYF. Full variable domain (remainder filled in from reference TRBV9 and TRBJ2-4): DSGVTQTPKHLITATGQRVTLRCSPRSGDLSVYWYQQSLDQGLQFLIQYYNGEERAKGNILERFSAQQFPDLHSELNLSSLELGDSALYFCASSATLSGRPNIQYFGAGTRLSVL.

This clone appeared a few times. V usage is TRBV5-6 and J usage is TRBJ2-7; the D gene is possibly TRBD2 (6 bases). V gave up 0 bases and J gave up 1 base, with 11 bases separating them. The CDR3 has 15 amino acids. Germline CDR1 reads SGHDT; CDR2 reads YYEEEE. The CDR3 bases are TGTGCCAGCAGCTTGGGGGTGGGGGGATCCTACGAGCAGTACTTC. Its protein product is CASSLGVGGSYEQYF. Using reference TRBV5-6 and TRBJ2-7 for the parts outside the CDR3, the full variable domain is DAGVTQSPTHLIKTRGQQVTLRCSPKSGHDTVSWYQQALGQGPQFIFQYYEEEERQRGNFPDRFSGHQFPNYSSELNVNALLLGDSALYLCASSLGVGGSYEQYFGPGTRLTVT.

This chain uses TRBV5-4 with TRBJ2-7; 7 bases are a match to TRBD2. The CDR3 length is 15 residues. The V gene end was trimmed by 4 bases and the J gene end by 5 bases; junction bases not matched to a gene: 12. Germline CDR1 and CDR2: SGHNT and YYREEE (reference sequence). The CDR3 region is CASSASETSIHEQYF. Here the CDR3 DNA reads TGTGCCAGCAGCGCGTCCGAGACTAGCATCCACGAGCAGTACTTC.

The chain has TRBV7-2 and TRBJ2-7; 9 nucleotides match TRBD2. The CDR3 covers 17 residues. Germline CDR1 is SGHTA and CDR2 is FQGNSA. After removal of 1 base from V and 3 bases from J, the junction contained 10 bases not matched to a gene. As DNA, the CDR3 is TGTGCCAGCAGCTTAGTCCCACTAGCGGGTGTACGCTACGAGCAGTACTTC. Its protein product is CASSLVPLAGVRYEQYF.

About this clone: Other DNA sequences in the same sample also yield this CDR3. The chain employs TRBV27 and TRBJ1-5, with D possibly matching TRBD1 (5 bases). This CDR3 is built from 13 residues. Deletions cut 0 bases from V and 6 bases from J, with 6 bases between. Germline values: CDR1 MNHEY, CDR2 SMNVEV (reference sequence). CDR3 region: CASSLSGGQPQHF. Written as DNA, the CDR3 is TGTGCCAGCAGTTTATCGGGGGGTCAGCCCCAGCATTTT.

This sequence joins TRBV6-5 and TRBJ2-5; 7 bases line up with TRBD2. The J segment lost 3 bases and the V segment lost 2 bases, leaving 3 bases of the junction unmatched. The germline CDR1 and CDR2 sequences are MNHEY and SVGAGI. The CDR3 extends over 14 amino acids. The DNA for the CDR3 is TGTGCCAGCAGTTACAGTACTAGCGAAGAGACCCAGTACTTC. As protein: CASSYSTSEETQYF.

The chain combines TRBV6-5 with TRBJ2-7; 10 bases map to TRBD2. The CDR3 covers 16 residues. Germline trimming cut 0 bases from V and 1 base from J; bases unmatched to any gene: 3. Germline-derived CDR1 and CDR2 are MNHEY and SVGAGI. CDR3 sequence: CASSYSTSGQSYEQYF. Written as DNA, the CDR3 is TGTGCCAGCAGTTACTCGACTAGCGGGCAATCCTACGAGCAGTACTTC.

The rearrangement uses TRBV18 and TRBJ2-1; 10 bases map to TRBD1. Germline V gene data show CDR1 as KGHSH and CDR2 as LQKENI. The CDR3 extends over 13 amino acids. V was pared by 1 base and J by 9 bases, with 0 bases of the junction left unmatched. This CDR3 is CASSPRTGGEQFF. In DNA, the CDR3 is TGTGCCAGCTCACCACGGACAGGGGGTGAGCAGTTCTTC.

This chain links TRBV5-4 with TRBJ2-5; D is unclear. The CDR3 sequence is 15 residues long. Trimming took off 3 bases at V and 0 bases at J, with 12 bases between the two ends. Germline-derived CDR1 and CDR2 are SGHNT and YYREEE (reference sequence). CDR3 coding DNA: TGTGCCAGCAGCTCCCCGGCGGCGGACCAAGAGACCCAGTACTTC. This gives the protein CASSSPAADQETQYF. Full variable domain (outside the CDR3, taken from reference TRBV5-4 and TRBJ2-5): ETGVTQSPTHLIKTRGQQVTLRCSSQSGHNTVSWYQQALGQGPQFIFQYYREEENGRGNFPPRFSGLQFPNYSSELNVNALELDDSALYLCASSSPAADQETQYFGPGTRLLVL.

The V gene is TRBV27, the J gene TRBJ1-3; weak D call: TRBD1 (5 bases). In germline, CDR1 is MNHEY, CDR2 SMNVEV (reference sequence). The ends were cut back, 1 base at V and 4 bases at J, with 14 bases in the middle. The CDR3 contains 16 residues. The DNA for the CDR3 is TGTGCCAGCAGTTTATACCAGGGTCTTGCGGGAAACACCATATATTTT. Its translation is CASSLYQGLAGNTIYF.

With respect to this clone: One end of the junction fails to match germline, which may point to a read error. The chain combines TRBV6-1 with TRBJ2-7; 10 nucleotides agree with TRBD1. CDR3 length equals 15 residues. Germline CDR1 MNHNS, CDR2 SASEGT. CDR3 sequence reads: CASSEDRGLYHEQYF. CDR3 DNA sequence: TGTGCCAGCAGCGAAGACAGGGGGCTATACCACGAGCAGTACTTC.

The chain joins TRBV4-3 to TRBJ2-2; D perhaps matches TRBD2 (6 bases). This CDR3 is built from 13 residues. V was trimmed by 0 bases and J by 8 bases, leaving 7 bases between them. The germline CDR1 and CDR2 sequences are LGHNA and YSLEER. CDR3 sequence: CASSQDAGGELFF. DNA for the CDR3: TGCGCCAGCAGCCAAGATGCGGGAGGGGAGCTGTTTTTT.

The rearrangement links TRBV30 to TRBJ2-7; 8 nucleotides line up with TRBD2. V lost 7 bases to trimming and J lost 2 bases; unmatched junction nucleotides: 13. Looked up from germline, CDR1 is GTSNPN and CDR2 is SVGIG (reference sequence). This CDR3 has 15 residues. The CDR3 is CASRWGREGPYEQYF. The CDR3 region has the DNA TGTGCCTCCCGATGGGGTCGGGAGGGGCCCTACGAGCAGTACTTC.

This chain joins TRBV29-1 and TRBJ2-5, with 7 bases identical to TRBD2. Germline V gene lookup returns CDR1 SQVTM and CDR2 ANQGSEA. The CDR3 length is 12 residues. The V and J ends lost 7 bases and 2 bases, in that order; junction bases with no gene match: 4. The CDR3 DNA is TGCAGCGGGGCTAGCGGTCAAGAGACCCAGTACTTC. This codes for CSGASGQETQYF.

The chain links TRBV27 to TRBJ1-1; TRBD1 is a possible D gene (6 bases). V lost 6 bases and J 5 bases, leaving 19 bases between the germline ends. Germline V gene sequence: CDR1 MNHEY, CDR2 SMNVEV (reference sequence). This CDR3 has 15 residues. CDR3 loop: CASSATGLEWTEAFF. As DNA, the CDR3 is TGTGCCAGCAGCGCTACAGGGTTAGAGTGGACTGAAGCTTTCTTT.

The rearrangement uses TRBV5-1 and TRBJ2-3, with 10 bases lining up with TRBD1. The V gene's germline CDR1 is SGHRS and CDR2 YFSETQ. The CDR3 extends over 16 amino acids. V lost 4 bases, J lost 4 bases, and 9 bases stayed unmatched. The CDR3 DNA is TGCGCCAGCAGCCCCCGGGACAGGGGATATCCAGATACGCAGTATTTT. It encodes CASSPRDRGYPDTQYF.

The CDR3 reads CAKGGGSSYEQYF. In DNA form, the CDR3 reads TGTGCCAAGGGGGGCGGGAGCTCCTACGAGCAGTACTTC. This chain uses TRBV2 with TRBJ2-7; perhaps TRBD2 as D (7 bases). This CDR3 region has 13 residues. Trimming shortened V by 10 bases and J by 0 bases, and 13 bases separated the two germline ends. Germline CDR1 SNHLY, CDR2 FYNNEI.

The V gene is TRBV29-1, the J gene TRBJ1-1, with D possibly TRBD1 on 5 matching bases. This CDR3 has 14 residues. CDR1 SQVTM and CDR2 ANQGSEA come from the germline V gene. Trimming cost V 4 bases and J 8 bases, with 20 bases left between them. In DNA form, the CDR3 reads TGCAGCGTTGGCCAGACTGCGGGGCCTCCCGAAGCTTTCTTT. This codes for CSVGQTAGPPEAFF.

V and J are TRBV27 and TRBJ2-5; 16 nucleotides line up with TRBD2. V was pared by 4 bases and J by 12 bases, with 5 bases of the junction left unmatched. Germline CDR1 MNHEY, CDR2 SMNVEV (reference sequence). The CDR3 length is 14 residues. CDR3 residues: CASSWGTSGRAEYF. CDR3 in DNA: TGTGCCAGCAGTTGGGGGACTAGCGGGAGGGCCGAGTACTTC.

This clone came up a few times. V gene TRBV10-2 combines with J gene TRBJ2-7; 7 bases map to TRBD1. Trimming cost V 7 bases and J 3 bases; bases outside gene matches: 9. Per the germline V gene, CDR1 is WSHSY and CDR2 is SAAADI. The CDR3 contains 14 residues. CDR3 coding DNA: TGCGCCAGCACCGACGGACAGGATGGCTACGAGCAGTACTTC. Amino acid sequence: CASTDGQDGYEQYF.

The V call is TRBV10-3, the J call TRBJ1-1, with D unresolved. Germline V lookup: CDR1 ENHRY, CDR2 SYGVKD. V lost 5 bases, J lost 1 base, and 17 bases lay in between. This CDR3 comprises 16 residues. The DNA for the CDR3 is TGTGCCATCAGTCCTAGGCTTGGCGGCCCGAACACTGAAGCTTTCTTT. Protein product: CAISPRLGGPNTEAFF.